This is a list of T cell receptor beta chains from one sample in a study of blood T cell repertoires in COVID-19. The repertoire was sequenced with immunoSEQ multiplex PCR; TCRdb's copy has only in-frame clones and lacks some. The sample records a few hundred thousand clones, roughly nine tenths being singletons. Material: peripheral blood. Receptors originate from a woman under 40 with COVID-19, enrolled during active disease. Each CDR3 is given without its conserved first and last residue.

j_call v_call cdr3_aa
TRBJ2-1 TRBV28 ASNNYNEQF
TRBJ2-2 TRBV11-2 ASSPERELF
TRBJ2-1 TRBV5-4 ASSSDRGAYNEQF
TRBJ1-4 TRBV29-1 SVGPMGANEKLF
TRBJ1-6 TRBV5-4 ASSFQGRDSPLH
TRBJ2-7 TRBV4-2 ASSQDPAGQGRNEQY
TRBJ1-4 TRBV5-6 ASSFGGTNEKLF
TRBJ2-3 TRBV7-2 ASSLALSSGGGDTQY
TRBJ2-5 TRBV5-1 ASSTGTAQETQY
TRBJ1-1 TRBV12-3/TRBV12-4 ASSFRANTEAF